The rows below give T cell receptor beta chains drawn from one sample of a study of control samples from healthy donors and cancer patients. The repertoire was sequenced with immunoSEQ multiplex PCR; TCRdb's copy has only in-frame clones and lacks some. The table records around 140,000 clones, 90% of them present only once. Sequencing used blood. The receptors come from a man aged 40-55 years in good health. CDR3s include the opening cysteine and the closing phenylalanine or tryptophan. Fields, in order: D gene, J gene, V gene, clone size, CDR3 DNA, CDR3 protein. D genes are given only for firm matches. Clone size is shown for a subset of rows, as once, few, many or a class of expanded clone.

. TRBJ1-1 TRBV18 . TGTGCCAGCTCACCACCGGGGAACCGACCCACTGAAGCTTTCTTT CASSPPGNRPTEAFF
. TRBJ1-5 TRBV27 medium-sized TGTGCCAGCAGTTTAATGGGTTCTCAGCCCCAGCATTTT CASSLMGSQPQHF
. TRBJ2-1 TRBV28 . TGTGCCAGCACCCCAGCCCCCGACTCCTACAATGAGCAGTTCTTC CASTPAPDSYNEQFF
. TRBJ1-6 TRBV6-1 once TGTGCCAGCAGTGAAGCCGGGCAGGTAGCATCACCCCTCCACTTT CASSEAGQVASPLHF
TRBD2 TRBJ2-2 TRBV6-4 . TGTGCCAGCAGTGACTCCCCGTTGCGGGGGGCCACCGGGGAGCTGTTTTTT CASSDSPLRGATGELFF
. TRBJ2-1 TRBV5-1 . TGCGCCAGCAGCTTAGGACCCGACCTAAATGAGCAGTTCTTC CASSLGPDLNEQFF
. TRBJ1-1 TRBV20-1 . TGCAGTGCTAGTCAGCCAAACACTGAAGCTTTCTTT CSASQPNTEAFF
TRBD2 TRBJ2-5 TRBV7-6 . TGTGCCAGCAGCTCCGGGACTAGCGGAGAAGAGACCCAGTACTTC CASSSGTSGEETQYF
. TRBJ2-7 TRBV2 once TGTGCCAGCAGTGACAGCAGATACGAGCAGTACTTC CASSDSRYEQYF
. TRBJ1-4 TRBV5-1 . TGCGCCAGCAGCCAACAGGGTTTCGTTGAAAAACTGTTTTTT CASSQQGFVEKLFF
. TRBJ1-1 TRBV5-6 . TGTGCCAGCAGCTTGGCAGGGCCTGAAGCTTTCTTT CASSLAGPEAFF
. TRBJ2-1 TRBV12-3/TRBV12-4 . TGTGCCAGCAGGTGGGGACTCTACAATGAGCAGTTCTTC CASRWGLYNEQFF
. TRBJ1-1 TRBV5-4 . TGTGCCAGCAGCTCCTCCTTACAGGGGAACACTGAAGCTTTCTTT CASSSSLQGNTEAFF
. TRBJ1-3 TRBV3-1/TRBV3-2 . TGTGCCAGCAGCCACGGGACAACCGGAAACACCATATATTTT CASSHGTTGNTIYF
TRBD1 TRBJ2-2 TRBV5-1 . TGCGCCAGCAGCACCCGACAGGGGACGGGCGGGGAGCTGTTTTTT CASSTRQGTGGELFF
. TRBJ1-1 TRBV12-3/TRBV12-4 . TGTGCCAGCAGTTTTGTTCGCCACACTGAAGCTTTCTTT CASSFVRHTEAFF
. TRBJ2-3 TRBV19 . TGTGCCAGTAGTATTGCTAGAGATACGCAGTATTTT CASSIARDTQYF
TRBD1 TRBJ2-2 TRBV5-1 . TGCGCCAGCAGCTTTGGACAGGGACCCGGGGAGCTGTTTTTT CASSFGQGPGELFF
. TRBJ1-2 TRBV29-1 . TGCAGCGTGGTTGGGACCTATGGCTACACCTTC CSVVGTYGYTF
TRBD1 TRBJ2-7 TRBV2 . TGTGCCAGCAGAGACAACAGGGGTGGGGAGCAGTACTTC CASRDNRGGEQYF
. TRBJ1-6 TRBV5-8 . TGTGCCAGCAGCCCCACCGGACGGGGGGCGCGTTCACCCCTCCACTTT CASSPTGRGARSPLHF
TRBD2 TRBJ2-2 TRBV7-3 . TGTGCCAGCAGCCCCTCGGGGGGGCTAAACACCGGGGAGCTGTTTTTT CASSPSGGLNTGELFF
. TRBJ1-5 TRBV28 once TGTGCCAGCAGCGAAGGAGGGGTGCGGCAGCCCCAGCATTTT CASSEGGVRQPQHF
TRBD1 TRBJ1-6 TRBV6-1 . TGTGCCAGCAGTGCTAACACCGGACAGGGGAATTCACCCCTCCACTTT CASSANTGQGNSPLHF
TRBD1 TRBJ1-4 TRBV5-8 . TGTGCCAGCAGCACAGGACAGGGGGCCGTTGAAAAACTGTTTTTT CASSTGQGAVEKLFF
. TRBJ2-3 TRBV3-1/TRBV3-2 . TGTGCCAGCAGCCAAGCGGGGGCGTACACAGATACGCAGTATTTT CASSQAGAYTDTQYF
. TRBJ1-2 TRBV2 . TGTGCCAGCAGTGAAGTCCTTTATGGCTACACCTTC CASSEVLYGYTF
. TRBJ1-1 TRBV29-1 few TGCAGCGTTGAAATGGAGATGAACACTGAAGCTTTCTTT CSVEMEMNTEAFF
TRBD1 TRBJ1-2 TRBV7-9 . TGTGCCAGCGGCGGACAGGGAAATAACTATGGCTACACCTTC CASGGQGNNYGYTF
TRBD1 TRBJ1-1 TRBV7-9 . TGTGCCAGCAGCTCGCCGGGACAGACGAACACTGAAGCTTTCTTT CASSSPGQTNTEAFF
TRBD1 TRBJ2-6 TRBV19 once TGTGCCAGTAGTACCGACCGCCTGGGACAGGGAAGGTCCAACGTCCTGACTTTC CASSTDRLGQGRSNVLTF
TRBD1 TRBJ2-5 TRBV24-1 . TGTGCCACCAGTGATTGGCAGGCGGACAGGGCCCAGTACTTC CATSDWQADRAQYF
. TRBJ2-5 TRBV6-5 . TGTGCCAGCAGTCAACGGCGGCAAGAGACCCAGTACTTC CASSQRRQETQYF
TRBD1 TRBJ1-1 TRBV5-1 . TGCGCCAGCAGCCAGACGGGACAGTCGTACACTGAAGCTTTCTTT CASSQTGQSYTEAFF
. TRBJ1-5 TRBV19 . TGTGCCAGTAGCGGGACTTTACGAAGCAATCAGCCCCAGCATTTT CASSGTLRSNQPQHF
. TRBJ1-4 TRBV6-5 . TGTGCCGTCCTTCGGGTCCCCGCTGGAGAAAAACTGTTTTTT CAVLRVPAGEKLFF
TRBD1 TRBJ2-4 TRBV15 . TGTGCCACCAGCACAGGACAGGGCCGGAGAAACATTCAGTACTTC CATSTGQGRRNIQYF
TRBD1 TRBJ1-4 TRBV12-5 . TGTGCTAGTGGTTTGGTACAGGGGGTTTGCGATGAAAAACTGTTTTTT CASGLVQGVCDEKLFF